These 22 T cell receptor beta chains share one sample of origin, sequenced in a study of T cells in tuberculosis. Sequencing used immunoSEQ multiplex PCR; TCRdb keeps in-frame clones, though not all of them. This sample has tens of thousands of clones, with 95% to 96% found just once. The material sequenced was PBMCs. The receptors originated from a donor aged 10 to 29 with latent tuberculosis or without tuberculosis infection.

The chain combines TRBV5-1 with TRBJ1-1, with D tentatively TRBD1 (6 bases). The V end lost 4 bases, the J end lost 6 bases, and 19 bases lay between the germline ends. Germline-derived CDR1 and CDR2 are SGHRS and YFSETQ. This CDR3 comprises 15 residues. This CDR3 is CASSRSGVVRPEAFF. The CDR3 DNA reads as TGCGCCAGCAGCAGATCAGGGGTGGTGCGGCCTGAAGCTTTCTTT. Together with reference TRBV5-1 and TRBJ1-1, the CDR3 gives the full variable domain: KAGVTQTPRYLIKTRGQQVTLSCSPISGHRSVSWYQQTPGQGLQFLFEYFSETQRNKGNFPGRFSGRQFSNSRSEMNVSTLELGDSALYLCASSRSGVVRPEAFFGQGTRLTVV.

The V call is TRBV11-3, the J call TRBJ2-2; TRBD2 matches at 8 bases. Germline V gene sequence: CDR1 SGHNT, CDR2 YENEEA. The junction had 2 bases not matched to a gene; V was cut back by 5 bases and J by 6 bases. CDR3 size: 13 residues. This CDR3 is CASSLGGAGELFF. The CDR3 DNA reads as TGTGCCAGCAGCCTCGGGGGGGCCGGGGAGCTGTTTTTT.

The rearrangement links TRBV6-6 to TRBJ1-5, with 7 bases aligning to TRBD1. V shed 4 bases, J shed 5 bases, and the junction held 8 bases outside the gene matches. The CDR3 has 15 amino acids. Germline V gives CDR1 MNHNY, CDR2 SVGAGI (reference sequence). CDR3 sequence (DNA): TGTGCCAGCAGTTCCTTAGGGGGCACGGATCAGCCCCAGCATTTT. As protein: CASSSLGGTDQPQHF.

This chain connects TRBV21-1 to TRBJ2-2; TRBD1, the table's D call, was not compared with the DNA. TRBV21-1 is flagged as a pseudogene. This CDR3 spans 16 amino acids. The CDR3 loop reads CASSNRDRVNTGELFF. The CDR3 DNA reads as TGTGCCAGCAGCAACCGGGACAGGGTTAACACCGGGGAGCTGTTTTTT.

This clone was found a few times. The chain is built from TRBV27 and TRBJ1-1, with TRBD1 matching over 7 bases. CDR3 length: 12 residues. Germline values: CDR1 MNHEY, CDR2 SMNVEV (reference sequence). With 5 bases clipped from V and 7 bases from J, the junction kept 4 bases outside the gene matches. As DNA, the CDR3 is TGTGCCAGCAGTCCTGGGACAGTTGAAGCTTTCTTT. Its translation is CASSPGTVEAFF.

This clone occurred once. V usage is TRBV11-3 and J usage is TRBJ2-2, with 8 bases matching TRBD1. Germline V lookup: CDR1 SGHNT, CDR2 YENEEA. V lost 1 base to trimming and J lost 0 bases; unmatched junction nucleotides: 4. This CDR3 region has 17 residues. CDR3 region: CASSLGGQGSNTGELFF. CDR3 DNA sequence: TGTGCCAGCAGCTTAGGCGGACAGGGCTCGAACACCGGGGAGCTGTTTTTT.

The chain recombines TRBV5-1 with TRBJ2-3, with 12 bases lining up with TRBD2. Germline lookup yields CDR1 SGHRS and CDR2 YFSETQ. The CDR3 has 17 residues. The V gene end was trimmed by 0 bases and the J gene end by 3 bases; junction bases not matched to a gene: 5. In DNA, the CDR3 is TGCGCCAGCAGCTTGGCCCTAGCGGGAGGGAGGACAGATACGCAGTATTTT. This codes for CASSLALAGGRTDTQYF.

J is TRBJ1-2 and V is TRBV6-5, with 9 bases aligning to TRBD1. CDR3 length: 14 residues. Germline V gives CDR1 MNHEY, CDR2 SVGAGI. The J segment lost 3 bases and the V segment lost 8 bases, leaving 7 bases of the junction unmatched. In nucleotides, the CDR3 is TGTGCCAGCGCTTCGACAGGGGGTGACTATGGCTACACCTTC. Translated: CASASTGGDYGYTF.

J is TRBJ1-5 and V is TRBV6-4, with D perhaps TRBD1 (5 bases). Trimming left V 3 bases short and J 6 bases short, with 12 bases between. CDR1 is MRHNA, CDR2 SNTAGT, per germline. The CDR3 is made up of 14 amino acids. CDR3 loop: CASSDVGGGQPQHF. The DNA for the CDR3 is TGTGCCAGCAGTGATGTTGGGGGAGGTCAGCCCCAGCATTTT.

V and J are TRBV19 and TRBJ2-3; possible D gene TRBD2, 5 bases. V was shortened by 1 base and J by 4 bases, with 9 bases between the two germline ends. Germline values: CDR1 LNHDA, CDR2 SQIVND (reference sequence). The CDR3 covers 14 residues. The CDR3 DNA follows: TGTGCCAGTAGTATAGTTGTGGAGGCAGATACGCAGTATTTT. It codes for CASSIVVEADTQYF.

CDR3 DNA: TGTGCCAGCAGCTCGACAGGGAATGTCGGGGAGCTGTTTTTT. Encoded protein: CASSSTGNVGELFF. This chain uses TRBV9 with TRBJ2-2, with TRBD1 identical over 7 bases. Germline V lookup: CDR1 SGDLS, CDR2 YYNGEE. V was pared by 4 bases and J by 7 bases, with 7 bases of the junction left unmatched. This CDR3 contains 14 residues.

This rearrangement joins TRBV19 to TRBJ1-2; TRBD1 matches at 7 bases. The CDR3 has 13 amino acids. V lost 3 bases to trimming and J lost 8 bases; unmatched junction nucleotides: 6. Germline CDR1 is LNHDA and CDR2 is SQIVND (reference sequence). CDR3 bases: TGTGCCAGTAGTATTACGACAGGGCGGGGCTACACCTTC. Its translation: CASSITTGRGYTF.

The genes are TRBV5-4 and TRBJ2-4; 8 bases map to TRBD1. CDR1 is SGHNT, CDR2 YYREEE, per germline (reference sequence). V shed 0 bases, J shed 2 bases, and the junction held 7 bases outside the gene matches. There are 17 residues in the CDR3. CDR3 DNA sequence: TGTGCCAGCAGCTTGGGACAGGGGCGGGTGTCCAAAAACATTCAGTACTTC. Its translation: CASSLGQGRVSKNIQYF. The whole variable domain, filled in from reference TRBV5-4 and TRBJ2-4, reads ETGVTQSPTHLIKTRGQQVTLRCSSQSGHNTVSWYQQALGQGPQFIFQYYREEENGRGNFPPRFSGLQFPNYSSELNVNALELDDSALYLCASSLGQGRVSKNIQYFGAGTRLSVL.

The V gene is TRBV2, the J gene TRBJ2-7; 8 bases align to TRBD1. V dropped 6 bases and J dropped 6; count of bases not matched to a gene: 16. The CDR3 is 16 residues long. The germline gives CDR1 SNHLY, CDR2 FYNNEI. Here the CDR3 reads CASRLYPGQGLSEQYF. The CDR3 DNA is TGTGCCAGCAGACTTTATCCCGGACAGGGTTTGAGCGAGCAGTACTTC.

The rearrangement joins TRBV10-3 to TRBJ1-1; D possibly corresponds to TRBD1 (6 bases). The germline CDR1 and CDR2 sequences are ENHRY and SYGVKD. The ends were cut back, 6 bases at V and 6 bases at J, with 14 bases in the middle. The CDR3 consists of 13 residues. CDR3 residues: CAISPGHEAEAFF. DNA of the CDR3: TGTGCCATCAGCCCGGGACACGAAGCTGAAGCTTTCTTT.

J is TRBJ2-2 and V is TRBV7-9; D is perhaps TRBD1 (6 bases). This CDR3 is 17 amino acids long. CDR1 is SEHNR, CDR2 FQNEAQ, per germline (reference sequence). V lost 3 bases, J lost 0 bases, and 14 bases lay in between. The CDR3: CASSFSTGRTNTGELFF. The DNA of the CDR3 is TGTGCCAGCAGCTTTTCGACAGGCCGAACGAACACCGGGGAGCTGTTTTTT.

The rearrangement links TRBV4-1 to TRBJ2-2; 10 bases match TRBD2. V gave up 4 bases and J gave up 7 bases; unmatched junction bases: 6. The CDR3 extends over 15 amino acids. Germline lookup yields CDR1 MGHRA and CDR2 YSYEKL. The CDR3 region is CASSPRTSGSGELFF. The CDR3 bases are TGCGCCAGCAGCCCCAGGACTAGCGGTAGCGGGGAGCTGTTTTTT.

J is TRBJ1-2 and V is TRBV6-1, with D possibly being TRBD1 (5 bases). Deletions cut 10 bases from V and 9 bases from J, with 24 bases between. CDR3 size: 14 residues. Germline V gene data show CDR1 as MNHNS and CDR2 as SASEGT. CDR3 loop: CAIHKRGGGLSYTF. The CDR3 nucleotides read TGTGCCATCCACAAAAGGGGAGGAGGTCTCAGCTACACCTTC.

This chain links TRBV7-7 with TRBJ2-3; 7 bases fit TRBD1. The CDR3 consists of 15 residues. The germline V gene encodes CDR1 SSHAT and CDR2 FNYEAQ (reference sequence). Trimming removed 3 bases from V and 0 bases from J; junction bases left unmatched: 3. CDR3 amino acids: CASSLGDSSTDTQYF. The CDR3 DNA is TGTGCCAGCAGCTTGGGGGACAGTAGCACAGATACGCAGTATTTT.

The V call is TRBV4-1, the J call TRBJ1-1, with TRBD1 as a possible D gene (5 bases). The CDR3 covers 15 residues. Looked up from germline, CDR1 is MGHRA and CDR2 is YSYEKL. Between the trimmed V and J ends, which lost 5 bases and 1 base, there was a span of 14 bases. This chain's CDR3 is CASSLTPQGNTEAFF. In DNA form, the CDR3 reads TGCGCCAGCAGCTTAACCCCTCAGGGGAACACTGAAGCTTTCTTT.

This chain links TRBV4-1 with TRBJ1-4; D is possibly TRBD1 (6 bases). Germline lookup yields CDR1 MGHRA and CDR2 YSYEKL. The V and J ends lost 4 bases and 3 bases respectively, with 15 bases between them. The CDR3 has 16 residues. The chain's CDR3 is CASSPMGGGPNEKLFF. The CDR3 DNA reads as TGCGCCAGCAGCCCCATGGGGGGGGGCCCTAATGAAAAACTGTTTTTT.

V usage is TRBV7-3 and J usage is TRBJ2-3; D ambiguous. Germline-derived CDR1 and CDR2 are SGHTA and FQGTGA. Trimming took off 5 bases at V and 5 bases at J, with 14 bases between the two ends. There are 14 residues in the CDR3. The CDR3: CASSPQAPGDTQYF. Written as DNA, the CDR3 is TGTGCCAGCAGCCCCCAGGCACCTGGAGATACGCAGTATTTT.